One and the same sample provided the 19 T cell receptor beta chains below, sequenced in a study of blood T cell repertoires in COVID-19. Libraries were prepared by immunoSEQ multiplex PCR; TCRdb keeps only in-frame clonotypes and omits some of them. This table holds approximately 80,000 clones, around 81% found once. The source material was peripheral blood. Receptors originate from a man older than 75 with acute or convalescent COVID-19.

The chain combines TRBV5-1 with TRBJ2-3; 14 bases are shared with TRBD2. The CDR3 runs to 16 residues. The ends lost 0 bases at V and 6 bases at J; junction bases unmatched: 3. Germline CDR1 is SGHRS and CDR2 is YFSETQ. Here the CDR3 DNA reads TGCGCCAGCAGCTTGGGGGGGACTAGCGGGAGTGATACGCAGTATTTT. Translated, it gives CASSLGGTSGSDTQYF.

This clone was picked up a small number of times. V usage is TRBV3-1 (or the pseudogene TRBV3-2) and J usage is TRBJ1-1; TRBD1 matches at 7 bases. This CDR3 comprises 14 residues. The V gene's germline CDR1 is LGHDT and CDR2 YNNKEL (reference sequence). Trimming at V came to 2 bases and at J to 5 bases, leaving 5 bases not matched to a gene. CDR3 sequence reads: CASSQPGTATEAFF. The CDR3 DNA sequence: TGTGCCAGCAGCCAACCTGGGACAGCAACTGAAGCTTTCTTT.

The chain recombines TRBV12-5 with TRBJ1-5; no firm D call. The CDR3 runs 12 residues. V lost 5 bases, J lost 3 bases, and 5 bases lay in between. CDR1 and CDR2 from the germline V gene are LGHNT and FRNRAP. Written as DNA, the CDR3 is TGTGCTAGTGGTATCAACAATCAGCCCCAGCATTTT. As protein: CASGINNQPQHF.

This clone was recorded once. The rearrangement joins TRBV5-1 to TRBJ2-7, with TRBD2 matching over 11 bases. The CDR3 contains 14 residues. The V gene's germline CDR1 is SGHRS and CDR2 YFSETQ. V was pared by 2 bases and J by 4 bases, with 2 bases of the junction left unmatched. The CDR3 here is CASSFASGRYEQYF. CDR3 coding DNA: TGCGCCAGCAGCTTCGCTAGCGGGAGGTACGAGCAGTACTTC.

The rearrangement joins TRBV28 to TRBJ1-2, with a possible D match to TRBD1 (6 bases). Between the trimmed V and J ends, which lost 6 bases and 2 bases, there was a span of 7 bases. CDR3 length: 12 residues. CDR1 and CDR2 from the germline V gene are MDHEN and SYDVKM. The CDR3 sequence is CASRDRNYGYTF. CDR3 DNA: TGTGCCAGCAGGGACAGAAACTATGGCTACACCTTC.

V usage is TRBV6-5 and J usage is TRBJ2-2; maybe TRBD1 (5 bases). Per the germline V gene, CDR1 is MNHEY and CDR2 is SVGAGI. V was trimmed by 8 bases and J by 2 bases, leaving 6 bases between them. The CDR3 extends over 12 amino acids. In DNA form, the CDR3 reads TGTGCCAGCGACAGAAACACCGGGGAGCTGTTTTTT. It codes for CASDRNTGELFF.

The V and J genes are TRBV28 and TRBJ1-2; 8 nucleotides line up with TRBD1. Germline lookup yields CDR1 MDHEN and CDR2 SYDVKM. Losses at the gene ends were 2 bases for V and 8 bases for J; bases not matched to a gene: 7. There are 14 residues in the CDR3. The CDR3 DNA is TGTGCCAGCAGTTTAGAGAGCAGGGGGCAAGGCTACACCTTC. Protein sequence: CASSLESRGQGYTF.

This clone counts as large (0.1 to 1%). The chain carries TRBV27 and TRBJ2-1; 7 bases align to TRBD2. Germline V lookup: CDR1 MNHEY, CDR2 SMNVEV (reference sequence). J lost 2 bases, V lost 4 bases, and 5 bases had no gene match. The CDR3 is 15 residues long. CDR3 in amino acids: CASSYSGPPYNEQFF. DNA of the CDR3: TGTGCCAGCAGTTATAGCGGGCCCCCCTACAATGAGCAGTTCTTC.

This chain uses TRBV6-5 with TRBJ2-3; D gene ambiguous. The V end was cut by 0 bases, the J end by 1 base, with 11 bases between. The CDR3 runs 16 residues. Germline V gene data show CDR1 as MNHEY and CDR2 as SVGAGI. CDR3 residues: CASSYSLGQGTDTQYF. Here the CDR3 DNA reads TGTGCCAGCAGTTACTCGTTGGGCCAGGGCACAGATACGCAGTATTTT.

V usage is TRBV15 and J usage is TRBJ2-2, with TRBD1 as a possible D gene (6 bases). V lost 5 bases and J 5 bases, leaving 12 bases between the germline ends. The CDR3 has 14 amino acids. Germline CDR1 LNHNV, CDR2 YYDKDF (reference sequence). The CDR3 DNA reads TGTGCCACCAGCGCCACAGGGTTAACCGGGGAGCTGTTTTTT. Protein product: CATSATGLTGELFF. Based on the CDR3 plus reference TRBV15 and TRBJ2-2, the full variable domain is DAMVIQNPRYQVTQFGKPVTLSCSQTLNHNVMYWYQQKSSQAPKLLFHYYDKDFNNEADTPDNFQSRRPNTSFCFLDIRSPGLGDTAMYLCATSATGLTGELFFGEGSRLTVL.

This clone was observed once. V and J are TRBV6-2 or TRBV6-3 and TRBJ2-1; 8 nucleotides match TRBD2. The junction had 8 bases not matched to a gene; V was cut back by 0 bases and J by 4 bases. The length of the CDR3 is 17 residues. Germline-derived CDR1 and CDR2 are MNHEY and SVGEGT. The CDR3 sequence is CASSYSEGLAGYNEQFF. CDR3 nucleotide sequence: TGTGCCAGCAGTTACTCGGAGGGCCTAGCGGGTTACAATGAGCAGTTCTTC.

As for this clone: Germline is not matched at one junction end, which may reflect a read error. The genes are TRBV2 and TRBJ1-1, with D perhaps matching TRBD1 (6 bases). This CDR3 is built from 11 residues. Per germline, CDR1 SNHLY and CDR2 FYNNEI. CDR3 DNA: TGTGCCAGCAGTAGCCGAGGGGGGGTCTTTTTT. Amino acid sequence: CASSSRGGVFF.

This chain uses TRBV27 with TRBJ2-3, with TRBD2 matching 9 bases. V dropped 2 bases and J dropped 5; count of bases not matched to a gene: 14. This CDR3 region has 18 residues. Germline-derived CDR1 and CDR2 are MNHEY and SMNVEV (reference sequence). As DNA, the CDR3 is TGTGCCAGCAGTTTAGAGTCTGGGTTAGCGGGAGTTTTAGATACGCAGTATTTT. Translated: CASSLESGLAGVLDTQYF.

This clone was detected only once. J is TRBJ2-7 and V is TRBV19; 12 bases fit TRBD2. With V trimmed by 4 bases and J by 4 bases, 2 bases remained unmatched. Germline CDR1 and CDR2: LNHDA and SQIVND (reference sequence). The CDR3 is made up of 14 amino acids. CDR3 amino acids: CASSTSGRGYEQYF. The CDR3 region has the DNA TGTGCCAGTAGTACTAGCGGGAGGGGGTACGAGCAGTACTTC.

This clone has only a few counts. The chain joins TRBV27 to TRBJ1-5, with D unclear. V was shortened by 1 base and J by 5 bases, with 6 bases between the two germline ends. This CDR3 has 13 residues. Germline values: CDR1 MNHEY, CDR2 SMNVEV (reference sequence). The CDR3 here is CASSLYGDQPQHF. Here the CDR3 DNA reads TGTGCCAGCAGTTTATACGGGGATCAGCCCCAGCATTTT.

This sequence joins TRBV6-1 and TRBJ1-5, with D uncertain. The CDR3 consists of 16 residues. In germline, CDR1 is MNHNS, CDR2 SASEGT. The ends were cut back, 3 bases at V and 6 bases at J, with 18 bases in the middle. In DNA, the CDR3 is TGTGCCAGCAGTGATCTGGACGGGGTAGTCGGTCAGCCCCAGCATTTT. Translating it yields CASSDLDGVVGQPQHF.

The genes are TRBV5-1 and TRBJ1-3; weak D call: TRBD1 (5 bases). The V end lost 7 bases, the J end lost 0 bases, and 14 bases lay between the germline ends. Germline assignment: CDR1 SGHRS and CDR2 YFSETQ. CDR3 length: 15 residues. The CDR3 nucleotides read TGCGCCAGCCGGAGATTAGACAGCTCTGGAAACACCATATATTTT. Translation: CASRRLDSSGNTIYF.

This clone showed up just once. The chain employs TRBV19 and TRBJ1-3; unclear D gene. Germline values: CDR1 LNHDA, CDR2 SQIVND (reference sequence). This CDR3 has 13 amino acids. Trimming took off 5 bases at V and 3 bases at J, with 8 bases between the two ends. CDR3 bases: TGTGCCAGTAGTGAACGGGGTGGAAACACCATATATTTT. Translating gives CASSERGGNTIYF. Full variable domain (rest looked up from reference TRBV19 and TRBJ1-3): DGGITQSPKYLFRKEGQNVTLSCEQNLNHDAMYWYRQDPGQGLRLIYYSQIVNDFQKGDIAEGYSVSREKKESFPLTVTSAQKNPTAFYLCASSERGGNTIYFGEGSWLTVV.

The chain carries TRBV5-5 and TRBJ1-2; 8 nucleotides line up with TRBD1. Germline V gene sequence: CDR1 SGHKS, CDR2 YYEKEE (reference sequence). After removal of 5 bases from V and 2 bases from J, the junction contained 2 bases not matched to a gene. This CDR3 is built from 13 residues. The CDR3 DNA follows: TGTGCCAGCAGTACAGGGGGGAACTATGGCTACACCTTC. Amino acid sequence: CASSTGGNYGYTF.